The 7 T cell receptor beta chains in this list originate from one sample, sequenced in a study of T-cell reconstitution after alpha-beta-depleted transplantation in children. The TCRbeta library was prepared with unique molecular identifiers. A single record per CDR3 protein comes from TCRdb applying MiXCR to the PCR reads. Of 55,000 to 85,000 distinct CDR3 sequences listed, roughly 11% are singletons. The sequences come from PBMCs, collected before TCRalphabeta/CD19-depleted stem cell transplant. The receptors shown here come from a boy aged 10-17 years with acute myeloid leukemia, due to receive a stem cell transplant.

This clonotype has ten or more counts. This rearrangement joins TRBV5-1 to TRBJ1-3; TRBD1 matches 10 bases. This CDR3 spans 17 amino acids. The V gene's germline CDR1 is SGHRS and CDR2 YFSETQ. Trimming cost V 4 bases and J 1 base; bases outside gene matches: 8. The CDR3 reads CASSTWTGGASGNTIYF. The CDR3 region has the DNA TGCGCCAGCAGCACATGGACAGGGGGAGCTTCTGGAAACACCATATATTTT.

This clonotype showed up many times. The rearrangement uses TRBV27 and TRBJ2-1; D perhaps matches TRBD1 (5 bases). V lost 2 bases and J lost 0, with 11 bases in between. CDR1 and CDR2 (germline): MNHEY, SMNVEV (reference sequence). The CDR3 contains 16 residues. CDR3 residues: CASSLRGTSSYNEQFF. In nucleotides, the CDR3 is TGTGCCAGCAGTTTAAGGGGCACGAGCTCCTACAATGAGCAGTTCTTC.

This clonotype was counted many times. The chain joins TRBV2 to TRBJ2-6; 7 bases line up with TRBD1. Trimming cost V 3 bases and J 0 bases; bases outside gene matches: 14. Germline V lookup: CDR1 SNHLY, CDR2 FYNNEI. The CDR3 has 20 residues. The CDR3 region is CASSEEGFNRGPSGANVLTF. CDR3 coding DNA: TGTGCCAGCAGTGAGGAAGGGTTCAACAGGGGACCCTCTGGGGCCAACGTCCTGACTTTC. Full variable domain (outside the CDR3, taken from reference TRBV2 and TRBJ2-6): EPEVTQTPSHQVTQMGQEVILRCVPISNHLYFYWYRQILGQKVEFLVSFYNNEISEKSEIFDDQFSVERPDGSNFTLKIRSTKLEDSAMYFCASSEEGFNRGPSGANVLTFGAGSRLTVL.

This clonotype was seen at least ten times. The chain is built from TRBV5-1 and TRBJ2-3; D possibly matches TRBD1 or TRBD2 (6 bases each). The ends were cut back, 9 bases at V and 3 bases at J, with 23 bases in the middle. In germline, CDR1 is SGHRS, CDR2 YFSETQ. The CDR3 spans 16 residues. The CDR3 reads CATSVFGGGSTDTQYF. In nucleotides, the CDR3 is TGCGCCACCTCGGTATTCGGAGGGGGGTCTACAGATACGCAGTATTTT.

This clonotype occurred a few times. The V and J genes are TRBV12-3 or TRBV12-4 and TRBJ2-3, with TRBD2 matching over 14 bases. After removal of 10 bases from V and 2 bases from J, the junction contained 14 bases not matched to a gene. The CDR3 has 18 residues. Here the CDR3 reads CAIRRLAGGPTPTDTQYF. In nucleotides, the CDR3 is TGTGCCATCAGGCGACTAGCGGGAGGGCCGACGCCCACAGATACGCAGTATTTT.

V and J are TRBV11-2 and TRBJ1-2; perhaps TRBD1 as D (5 bases). Trimming shortened V by 6 bases and J by 4 bases, and 27 bases separated the two germline ends. Germline-derived CDR1 and CDR2 are SGHAT and FQNNGV. CDR3 size: 18 residues. CDR3: CASSPDLGRAPSLYGYTF. The CDR3 DNA is TGTGCCAGCAGTCCCGACCTGGGCAGGGCGCCCAGCCTCTATGGCTACACCTTC.

This clonotype was seen repeatedly, ten times or more. V usage is TRBV9 and J usage is TRBJ2-1, with D perhaps being TRBD1 or TRBD2 (5 bases each). With 7 bases removed from V and 1 base from J, the gap between germline ends came to 18 bases. There are 16 residues in the CDR3. Germline loops: CDR1 SGDLS, CDR2 YYNGEE. DNA of the CDR3: TGTGCCAGCTTCGGAGGCGGAAAGGGGTCCTACAATGAGCAGTTCTTC. Translated, it gives CASFGGGKGSYNEQFF. The complete variable domain, with remaining parts taken from reference TRBV9 and TRBJ2-1, reads DSGVTQTPKHLITATGQRVTLRCSPRSGDLSVYWYQQSLDQGLQFLIQYYNGEERAKGNILERFSAQQFPDLHSELNLSSLELGDSALYFCASFGGGKGSYNEQFFGPGTRLTVL.